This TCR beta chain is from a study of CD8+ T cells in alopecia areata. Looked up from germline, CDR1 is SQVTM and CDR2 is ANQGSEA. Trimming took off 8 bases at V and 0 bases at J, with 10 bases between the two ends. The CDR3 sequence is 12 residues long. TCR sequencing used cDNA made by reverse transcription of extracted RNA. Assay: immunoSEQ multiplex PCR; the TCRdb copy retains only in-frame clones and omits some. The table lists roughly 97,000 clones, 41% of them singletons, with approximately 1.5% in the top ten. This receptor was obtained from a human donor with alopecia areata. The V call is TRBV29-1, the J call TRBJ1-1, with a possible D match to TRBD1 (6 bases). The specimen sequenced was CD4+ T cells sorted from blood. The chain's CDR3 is CSIYRVNTEAFF. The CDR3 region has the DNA TGCAGCATCTACAGGGTGAACACTGAAGCTTTCTTT.